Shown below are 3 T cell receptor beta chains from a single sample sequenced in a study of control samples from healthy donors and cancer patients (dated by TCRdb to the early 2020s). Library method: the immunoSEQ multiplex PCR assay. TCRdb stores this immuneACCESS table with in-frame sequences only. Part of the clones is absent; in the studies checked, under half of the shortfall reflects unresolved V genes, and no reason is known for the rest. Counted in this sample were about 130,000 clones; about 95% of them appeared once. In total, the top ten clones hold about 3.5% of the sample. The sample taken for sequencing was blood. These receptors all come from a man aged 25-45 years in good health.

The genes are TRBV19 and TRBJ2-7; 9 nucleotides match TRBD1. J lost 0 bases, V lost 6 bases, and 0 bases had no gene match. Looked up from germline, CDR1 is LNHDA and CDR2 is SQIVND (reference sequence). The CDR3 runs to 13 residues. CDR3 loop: CASRGQGSYEQYF. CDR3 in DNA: TGTGCCAGTAGGGGACAGGGCTCCTACGAGCAGTACTTC.

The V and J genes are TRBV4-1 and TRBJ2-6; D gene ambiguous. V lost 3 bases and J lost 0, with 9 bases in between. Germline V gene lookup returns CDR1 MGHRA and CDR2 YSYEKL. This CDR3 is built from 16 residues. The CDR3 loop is CASSQGWASGANVLTF. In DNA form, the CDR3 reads TGCGCCAGCAGCCAGGGATGGGCCTCTGGGGCCAACGTCCTGACTTTC.

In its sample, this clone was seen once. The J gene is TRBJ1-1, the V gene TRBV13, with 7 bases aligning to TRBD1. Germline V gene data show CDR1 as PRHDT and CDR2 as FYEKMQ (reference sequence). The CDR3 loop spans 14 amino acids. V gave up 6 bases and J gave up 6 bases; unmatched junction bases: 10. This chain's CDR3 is CASRRPGQGAEAFF. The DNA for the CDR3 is TGTGCCAGCAGGCGGCCAGGCCAGGGGGCTGAAGCTTTCTTT.